A selection of T cell receptor beta chains follows, all from one sample in a study of blood T cell repertoires in COVID-19. The repertoire was sequenced with immunoSEQ multiplex PCR; TCRdb's copy has only in-frame clones and lacks some. The table has roughly 200,000 clones, approximately 94% seen once. The sample taken for sequencing was peripheral blood. The receptor set was obtained from a man aged 25 to 40 with COVID-19, enrolled during active disease. Each CDR3 is given with its conserved first and last residue. Fields, in order: clone size, D gene, J gene, V gene, CDR3 protein, CDR3 DNA. The D gene is left open where the match is weak. Expanded clones get a size class; other rows say once, few or many, or leave the size out.

clone_size: once; d_call: TRBD1; j_call: TRBJ1-2; v_call: TRBV3-1/TRBV3-2; cdr3_aa: CASSPRTGSYGYTF; cdr3_nt: TGTGCCAGCAGCCCGCGGACAGGCAGCTATGGCTACACCTTC
clone_size: -; d_call: -; j_call: TRBJ2-2; v_call: TRBV15; cdr3_aa: CATSSSYTGELFF; cdr3_nt: TGTGCCACCAGCAGTTCCTACACCGGGGAGCTGTTTTTT
clone_size: -; d_call: TRBD1; j_call: TRBJ1-2; v_call: TRBV3-1/TRBV3-2; cdr3_aa: CASSQDGTGLGGYTF; cdr3_nt: TGTGCCAGCAGCCAAGATGGGACAGGGTTAGGCGGCTACACCTTC
clone_size: -; d_call: TRBD1; j_call: TRBJ2-7; v_call: TRBV3-1/TRBV3-2; cdr3_aa: CASSSPGTGPYEQYF; cdr3_nt: TGTGCCAGCAGCTCCCCCGGGACAGGGCCGTACGAGCAGTACTTC
clone_size: -; d_call: -; j_call: TRBJ1-3; v_call: TRBV7-9; cdr3_aa: CASFFHSGNTIYF; cdr3_nt: TGTGCCAGCTTTTTCCACTCTGGAAACACCATATATTTT
clone_size: once; d_call: TRBD1; j_call: TRBJ1-2; v_call: TRBV29-1; cdr3_aa: CSVEAGGQGFGGYTF; cdr3_nt: TGCAGCGTTGAAGCTGGGGGACAGGGCTTTGGAGGCTACACCTTC
clone_size: -; d_call: -; j_call: TRBJ2-5; v_call: TRBV2; cdr3_aa: CASTSVEETQYF; cdr3_nt: TGTGCCAGCACTAGTGTGGAAGAGACCCAGTACTTC
clone_size: -; d_call: -; j_call: TRBJ2-5; v_call: TRBV10-1; cdr3_aa: CASSAGQVETQYF; cdr3_nt: TGCGCCAGCAGTGCAGGACAAGTGGAGACCCAGTACTTC
clone_size: -; d_call: -; j_call: TRBJ2-1; v_call: TRBV3-1/TRBV3-2; cdr3_aa: CASSQDSSWGEQFF; cdr3_nt: TGTGCCAGCAGCCAAGACTCTAGCTGGGGTGAGCAGTTCTTC
clone_size: -; d_call: -; j_call: TRBJ2-7; v_call: TRBV13; cdr3_aa: CASSLSGSSYEQYF; cdr3_nt: TGTGCCAGCAGCTTGTCCGGGAGTTCCTACGAGCAGTACTTC
clone_size: -; d_call: -; j_call: TRBJ1-4; v_call: TRBV6-5; cdr3_aa: CASSYSQGRLVKLFF; cdr3_nt: TGTGCCAGCAGTTACTCCCAGGGAAGGCTAGTAAAACTGTTTTTT
clone_size: -; d_call: -; j_call: TRBJ2-5; v_call: TRBV5-1; cdr3_aa: CASSLEGLSAETQYF; cdr3_nt: TGCGCCAGCAGCTTGGAAGGTCTTAGCGCGGAGACCCAGTACTTC
clone_size: -; d_call: -; j_call: TRBJ1-1; v_call: TRBV28; cdr3_aa: CASRPTQKNTEAFF; cdr3_nt: TGTGCCAGCAGACCCACACAGAAGAACACTGAAGCTTTCTTT
clone_size: -; d_call: -; j_call: TRBJ2-3; v_call: TRBV6-5; cdr3_aa: CASSPRGASTDTQYF; cdr3_nt: TGTGCCAGCAGCCCCCGCGGGGCTAGCACAGATACGCAGTATTTT
clone_size: -; d_call: TRBD1; j_call: TRBJ1-5; v_call: TRBV6-5; cdr3_aa: CASSYGRGLQPQHF; cdr3_nt: TGTGCCAGCAGTTACGGCAGGGGGCTTCAGCCCCAGCATTTT
clone_size: -; d_call: TRBD2; j_call: TRBJ2-2; v_call: TRBV3-1/TRBV3-2; cdr3_aa: CASSQGSGDTGELFF; cdr3_nt: TGTGCCAGCAGCCAAGGTAGCGGGGACACCGGGGAGCTGTTTTTT
clone_size: -; d_call: -; j_call: TRBJ1-2; v_call: TRBV27; cdr3_aa: CASSYGPGHFNYGYTF; cdr3_nt: TGTGCCAGCAGTTACGGGCCGGGACACTTTAACTATGGCTACACCTTC
clone_size: -; d_call: TRBD2; j_call: TRBJ2-7; v_call: TRBV20-1; cdr3_aa: CSASATSGGVYEQYF; cdr3_nt: TGCAGTGCTAGTGCGACTAGCGGGGGGGTCTACGAGCAGTACTTC
clone_size: -; d_call: -; j_call: TRBJ2-7; v_call: TRBV6-1; cdr3_aa: CASSERGYYHEQYF; cdr3_nt: TGTGCCAGCAGTGAACGGGGATATTACCACGAGCAGTACTTC
clone_size: -; d_call: -; j_call: TRBJ1-1; v_call: TRBV19; cdr3_aa: CASSIPLQGNTEAFF; cdr3_nt: TGTGCCAGTAGTATACCTCTACAGGGGAACACTGAAGCTTTCTTT
clone_size: -; d_call: -; j_call: TRBJ2-7; v_call: TRBV7-9; cdr3_aa: CASSSQVAHEQYF; cdr3_nt: TGTGCCAGCAGCTCGCAGGTTGCCCACGAGCAGTACTTC
clone_size: once; d_call: -; j_call: TRBJ2-2; v_call: TRBV19; cdr3_aa: CASSNGQGKTGELFF; cdr3_nt: TGTGCCAGTAGTAACGGACAAGGGAAAACCGGGGAGCTGTTTTTT
clone_size: -; d_call: TRBD2; j_call: TRBJ2-5; v_call: TRBV2; cdr3_aa: CASNKGLAAQETQYF; cdr3_nt: TGTGCCAGCAATAAGGGACTAGCGGCCCAAGAGACCCAGTACTTC
clone_size: -; d_call: -; j_call: TRBJ2-3; v_call: TRBV12-3/TRBV12-4; cdr3_aa: CASRLTDTQYF; cdr3_nt: TGTGCCAGCAGACTCACAGATACGCAGTATTTT
clone_size: -; d_call: TRBD2; j_call: TRBJ2-3; v_call: TRBV7-9; cdr3_aa: CASYRPGTSGGSSQYF; cdr3_nt: TGTGCCAGCTACCGACCCGGGACTAGCGGGGGTTCTTCGCAGTATTTT
clone_size: -; d_call: -; j_call: TRBJ1-2; v_call: TRBV7-9; cdr3_aa: CASSTDGLANYGYTF; cdr3_nt: TGTGCCAGCAGCACCGATGGGCTTGCTAACTATGGCTACACCTTC
clone_size: -; d_call: -; j_call: TRBJ1-5; v_call: TRBV4-1; cdr3_aa: CASSQGHYNQPQHF; cdr3_nt: TGCGCCAGCAGCCAGGGACACTACAATCAGCCCCAGCATTTT
clone_size: -; d_call: TRBD1; j_call: TRBJ1-3; v_call: TRBV29-1; cdr3_aa: CGARDSLSGNTIYF; cdr3_nt: TGCGGAGCCAGGGACAGCCTCTCTGGAAACACCATATATTTT
clone_size: -; d_call: -; j_call: TRBJ2-1; v_call: TRBV5-4; cdr3_aa: CASSPGAGAGNEQFF; cdr3_nt: TGTGCCAGCAGCCCGGGGGCGGGGGCGGGCAATGAGCAGTTCTTC
clone_size: -; d_call: TRBD1; j_call: TRBJ1-5; v_call: TRBV30; cdr3_aa: CAWTSGTGGNQPQHF; cdr3_nt: TGTGCCTGGACATCCGGGACAGGGGGCAATCAGCCCCAGCATTTT
clone_size: -; d_call: -; j_call: TRBJ2-6; v_call: TRBV4-1; cdr3_aa: CASSQVSSGANVLTF; cdr3_nt: TGCGCCAGCAGCCAAGTTAGCTCTGGGGCCAACGTCCTGACTTTC
clone_size: -; d_call: -; j_call: TRBJ1-1; v_call: TRBV7-9; cdr3_aa: CASSPNPGTLNTEAFF; cdr3_nt: TGTGCCAGCAGCCCTAACCCCGGGACATTGAACACTGAAGCTTTCTTT
clone_size: -; d_call: -; j_call: TRBJ1-1; v_call: TRBV5-6; cdr3_aa: CASSLPGSEAFF; cdr3_nt: TGTGCCAGCAGCCTACCGGGGTCTGAAGCTTTCTTT
clone_size: -; d_call: -; j_call: TRBJ1-2; v_call: TRBV14; cdr3_aa: CASSQVQGNYGYTF; cdr3_nt: TGTGCCAGCAGCCAAGTGCAGGGGAACTATGGCTACACCTTC
clone_size: few; d_call: -; j_call: TRBJ1-1; v_call: TRBV4-1; cdr3_aa: CASSQDIGNTEAFF; cdr3_nt: TGCGCCAGCAGCCAAGATATCGGGAACACTGAAGCTTTCTTT
clone_size: -; d_call: -; j_call: TRBJ2-3; v_call: TRBV6-4; cdr3_aa: CASSESTGLDTQYF; cdr3_nt: TGTGCCAGCAGTGAATCAACAGGGCTAGATACGCAGTATTTT
clone_size: -; d_call: TRBD1; j_call: TRBJ1-6; v_call: TRBV6-6; cdr3_aa: CASRDTGGRDNSPLHF; cdr3_nt: TGTGCCAGCAGGGACACAGGGGGCAGGGATAATTCACCCCTCCACTTT
clone_size: -; d_call: TRBD1; j_call: TRBJ1-2; v_call: TRBV10-3; cdr3_aa: CAISEPTGEDYGYTF; cdr3_nt: TGTGCCATCAGTGAGCCGACAGGGGAGGACTATGGCTACACCTTC
clone_size: -; d_call: -; j_call: TRBJ1-4; v_call: TRBV19; cdr3_aa: CASSPQGNGHEKLFF; cdr3_nt: TGTGCCAGTAGTCCCCAGGGAAATGGGCATGAAAAACTGTTTTTT
clone_size: -; d_call: TRBD1; j_call: TRBJ1-2; v_call: TRBV4-1; cdr3_aa: CASSPDRVYGYTF; cdr3_nt: TGCGCCAGCAGCCCGGACAGGGTGTATGGCTACACCTTC
clone_size: -; d_call: TRBD1; j_call: TRBJ2-1; v_call: TRBV7-9; cdr3_aa: CASSVRSGQGTYNEQFF; cdr3_nt: TGTGCCAGCAGCGTTAGGTCGGGACAGGGGACCTACAATGAGCAGTTCTTC
clone_size: -; d_call: -; j_call: TRBJ1-4; v_call: TRBV29-1; cdr3_aa: CSVVSTDEKLFF; cdr3_nt: TGCAGCGTTGTTAGTACAGATGAAAAACTGTTTTTT
clone_size: -; d_call: -; j_call: TRBJ1-2; v_call: TRBV10-3; cdr3_aa: CAISEGGGVYGYTF; cdr3_nt: TGTGCCATCAGTGAGGGGGGAGGGGTCTATGGCTACACCTTC
clone_size: -; d_call: -; j_call: TRBJ1-4; v_call: TRBV28; cdr3_aa: CASSTAATNEKLFF; cdr3_nt: TGTGCCAGCAGTACAGCAGCAACTAATGAAAAACTGTTTTTT
clone_size: -; d_call: -; j_call: TRBJ1-1; v_call: TRBV5-1; cdr3_aa: CASSTTDTNTEAFF; cdr3_nt: TGCGCCAGCAGCACGACAGATACGAACACTGAAGCTTTCTTT